This TCR beta chain was sequenced for a study of T-cell reconstitution after alpha-beta-depleted transplantation in children. Unique molecular identifiers were used in preparing the TCRbeta library. TCRdb ran MiXCR on the PCR reads and lists one entry per CDR3 protein. The sample contains 75,000 to 100,000 distinct CDR3 sequences, about 8% of which appear only once. Trimming pared 3 bases from V and 5 bases from J, leaving 14 bases between. Germline V gene sequence: CDR1 SGHRS, CDR2 YFSETQ. CDR3 length: 14 amino acids. This clonotype was recorded at least ten times. The sample was PBMCs from the stem cell graft donor, taken from the stem cell graft. V usage is TRBV5-1 and J usage is TRBJ1-1; tentatively, D is TRBD1 (6 bases). The TCR sequence derives from a human donor who donated a stem cell graft to a child with congenital amegakaryocytic thrombocytopenia. The CDR3 is CASSSTGFLTEAFF. CDR3 sequence (DNA): TGCGCCAGCAGCTCAACAGGGTTCTTAACTGAAGCTTTCTTT.